One and the same sample provided the 13 T cell receptor beta chains below, sequenced in a study of a mutant IDH1 vaccine in newly diagnosed glioma. Generated by immunoSEQ multiplex PCR, the TCRdb table keeps only in-frame clones and is missing some. This sample yields roughly 38,000 clones, of which 82% are seen a single time; around 20% belongs to the top ten. These receptors are not linked to any known antigen. Described time point: week 47, end of study. With topical imiquimod, each dose of the vaccine consisted of 300 ug of mutant IDH1 20-mer peptide. The sample consisted of PBMCs, taken from a glioma patient whose treatment included an IDH1 peptide vaccine. The receptors derive from a man between 18 and 29 years old with glioma. Some clones in this sample may be carry-over from other donors' samples.

This clone appeared once. The CDR3 region is CASRTGERNQPQHF. CDR3 nucleotide sequence: TGTGCCAGTAGGACAGGGGAGCGAAATCAGCCCCAGCATTTT. The V call is TRBV19, the J call TRBJ1-5, with 8 bases fitting TRBD1. CDR3 length: 14 amino acids. The V and J ends lost 6 bases and 4 bases, in that order; junction bases with no gene match: 5. CDR1 LNHDA and CDR2 SQIVND come from the germline V gene (reference sequence).

This clone was observed a handful of times. V usage is TRBV29-1 and J usage is TRBJ1-1; D gene ambiguous. Trimming cost V 6 bases and J 12 bases, with 26 bases left between them. CDR1 and CDR2 from the germline V gene are SQVTM and ANQGSEA. This CDR3 has 14 residues. The CDR3, as DNA: TGCAGCGTGCTAATTCACTCGACGGGGAAGTCGTCTTTCTTT. This encodes CSVLIHSTGKSSFF.

This chain connects TRBV28 to TRBJ1-5; D may be TRBD1 (6 bases). Trimming removed 6 bases from V and 7 bases from J, with 16 bases in between. The CDR3 is 14 amino acids. Germline CDR1 MDHEN, CDR2 SYDVKM. DNA for the CDR3: TGTGCCAGCAGCCCCAACAGGGTTGGGCAGCCCCAGCATTTT. This sequence encodes CASSPNRVGQPQHF.

The chain carries TRBV5-1 and TRBJ2-7, with unresolved D. Germline V CDR1 and CDR2: SGHRS, YFSETQ. The ends were cut back, 2 bases at V and 3 bases at J, with 15 bases in the middle. The CDR3 has 15 residues. CDR3: CASSLIPGPVYEQYF. The CDR3 DNA is TGCGCCAGCAGCTTAATCCCTGGGCCGGTCTACGAGCAGTACTTC.

In DNA, the CDR3 is TGTGCCAGCAGCTTAACTAGCGGGGGGGTGACCCAGTACTTC. Translated: CASSLTSGGVTQYF. The rearrangement uses TRBV7-2 and TRBJ2-5, with 13 bases identical to TRBD2. Germline lookup yields CDR1 SGHTA and CDR2 FQGNSA. V shed 2 bases, J shed 7 bases, and the junction held 1 base outside the gene matches. This CDR3 contains 14 residues.

The rearrangement joins TRBV6-6 to TRBJ1-2; weak D call: TRBD1 (5 bases). CDR1 MNHNY and CDR2 SVGAGI come from the germline V gene (reference sequence). V dropped 6 bases and J dropped 3 bases, with 14 bases sitting between them. The CDR3 has 14 amino acids. CDR3 DNA sequence: TGTGCCAGCAGCCCGGTGGGGGGATACTATGGCTACACCTTC. Residues: CASSPVGGYYGYTF.

V gene TRBV7-9 combines with J gene TRBJ2-6; possibly TRBD1 for D (5 bases). V lost 0 bases to trimming and J lost 3 bases, with 6 bases between them. The germline gives CDR1 SEHNR, CDR2 FQNEAQ (reference sequence). The CDR3 loop spans 15 amino acids. The CDR3 DNA reads as TGTGCCAGCAGCTTAGCGGGGCTTGGGGCCAACGTCCTGACTTTC. This codes for CASSLAGLGANVLTF.

V gene TRBV4-3 combines with J gene TRBJ2-7, with 10 bases lining up with TRBD1. This CDR3 spans 15 amino acids. The junction had 0 bases not matched to a gene; V was cut back by 1 base and J by 0 bases. CDR1 is LGHNA, CDR2 YSLEER, per germline. In DNA form, the CDR3 reads TGCGCCAGCAGCCAAGGGACAGGGGGCTCCTACGAGCAGTACTTC. Protein product: CASSQGTGGSYEQYF.

The chain employs TRBV7-9 and TRBJ1-2, with 8 bases matching TRBD1. With 5 bases clipped from V and 3 bases from J, the junction kept 8 bases outside the gene matches. The V gene's germline CDR1 is SEHNR and CDR2 FQNEAQ (reference sequence). The CDR3 totals 15 residues. The CDR3 spells CASSTSGTGYYGYTF. The CDR3 DNA sequence: TGTGCCAGCAGCACTTCCGGGACAGGCTACTATGGCTACACCTTC.

The DNA for the CDR3 is TGTGCCAGCAGTTACATAAGGGGAGGAGGGGAAAAACTGTTTTTT. As protein: CASSYIRGGGEKLFF. The chain recombines TRBV6-5 with TRBJ1-4, with D tentatively TRBD1 (5 bases). The germline V and J ends were trimmed by 2 bases and 8 bases, with 15 bases remaining between them. The CDR3 is 15 residues long. The V gene's germline CDR1 is MNHEY and CDR2 SVGAGI.

This chain uses TRBV7-9 with TRBJ2-7; 8 bases agree with TRBD2. J gave up 2 bases and V 5 bases, and 8 bases lay outside the gene matches. The CDR3 is 15 residues long. Germline CDR1 reads SEHNR; CDR2 reads FQNEAQ (reference sequence). DNA for the CDR3: TGTGCCAGCAGCCCCTTAGCGGGGAAAACCTACGAGCAGTACTTC. Translation: CASSPLAGKTYEQYF.

The V call is TRBV7-2, the J call TRBJ1-2, with TRBD1 matching over 7 bases. The germline V gene encodes CDR1 SGHTA and CDR2 FQGNSA. This CDR3 is built from 16 residues. V lost 5 bases and J lost 4; bases outside the gene matches: 13. CDR3 in DNA: TGTGCCAGCAGCCCCAGGGGGGGGTCCCATATCTATGGCTACACCTTC. Protein sequence: CASSPRGGSHIYGYTF.

The rearrangement joins TRBV21-1 to TRBJ2-7; the D call of TRBD1 is as the table states it, not checked on the DNA. TRBV21-1 is labeled a pseudogene. This CDR3 comprises 15 residues. The chain's CDR3 is CASSRQDRHSYEQYF. Written as DNA, the CDR3 is TGTGCCAGCAGCCGACAGGATCGACACTCCTACGAGCAGTACTTC.